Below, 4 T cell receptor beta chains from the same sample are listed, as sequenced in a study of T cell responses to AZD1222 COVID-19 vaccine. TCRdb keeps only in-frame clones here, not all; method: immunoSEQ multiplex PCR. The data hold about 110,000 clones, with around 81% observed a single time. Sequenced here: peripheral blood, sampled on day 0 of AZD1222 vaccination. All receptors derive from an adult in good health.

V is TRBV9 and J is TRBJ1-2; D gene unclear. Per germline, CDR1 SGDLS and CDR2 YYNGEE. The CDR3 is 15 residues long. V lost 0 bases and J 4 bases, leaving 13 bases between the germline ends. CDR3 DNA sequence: TGTGCCAGCAGCGTAGGCTCCTCCGCGGGCTATGGCTACACCTTC. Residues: CASSVGSSAGYGYTF.

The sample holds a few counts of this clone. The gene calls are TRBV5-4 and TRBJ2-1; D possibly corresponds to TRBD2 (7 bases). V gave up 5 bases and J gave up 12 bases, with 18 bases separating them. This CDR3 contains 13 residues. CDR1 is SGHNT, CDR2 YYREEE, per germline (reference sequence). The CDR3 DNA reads TGTGCCAGCAGATTTGGGGGGGCTAGAGGGCAGTTCTTC. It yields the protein CASRFGGARGQFF.

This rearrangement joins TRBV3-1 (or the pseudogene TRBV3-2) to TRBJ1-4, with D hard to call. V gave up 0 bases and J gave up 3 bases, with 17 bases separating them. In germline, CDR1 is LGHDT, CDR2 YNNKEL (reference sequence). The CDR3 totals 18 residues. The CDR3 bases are TGTGCCAGCAGCCAAGATTGGGTTCAGTCTGGTGCTAATGAAAAACTGTTTTTT. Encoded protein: CASSQDWVQSGANEKLFF.

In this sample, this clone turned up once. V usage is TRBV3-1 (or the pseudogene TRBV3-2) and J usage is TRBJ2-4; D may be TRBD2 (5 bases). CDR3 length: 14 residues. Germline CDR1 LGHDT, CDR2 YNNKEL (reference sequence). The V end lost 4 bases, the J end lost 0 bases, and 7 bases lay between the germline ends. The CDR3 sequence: CASSLLVAKNIQYF. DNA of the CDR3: TGTGCCAGCAGCCTACTAGTAGCCAAAAACATTCAGTACTTC.